This T cell receptor beta chain was retrieved from a study of blood T cell repertoires in COVID-19. Study-wide context: The origin of the acute and convalescent COVID-19 samples was the United States, Italy and Spain. T cells, B-cell-depleted T cells, or PBMCs supplied cDNA or gDNA.

V lost 7 bases to trimming and J lost 1 base, with 16 bases between them. In germline, CDR1 is MNHEY, CDR2 SVGAGI. This CDR3 spans 15 amino acids. Under the authors' procedure: Amplified reference gene primers provided the basis for estimating nucleated cell counts. Some clones are missing from TCRdb's copy, which holds only in-frame ones; the method was immunoSEQ multiplex PCR. V, J and clone size are those of that table, while D and trimming were read from the DNA. Among 55,000 to 65,000 clones listed, around three quarters were seen once. The V call is TRBV6-5, the J call TRBJ1-1, with D possibly matching TRBD1 (6 bases). The sequence derives from a man in his sixties with acute or convalescent COVID-19. The source material was peripheral blood. The CDR3 DNA follows: TGTGCCAGCAACAGAATGACCAGGGGGAACACTGAAGCTTTCTTT. Translated, it gives CASNRMTRGNTEAFF.